This TCR beta chain was sequenced during a study of PD-L1 blockade in urothelial cancer. Overall study: Patients' prior chemotherapy regimens numbered 0 to 3.

Overall study results and limits: There were more tumor-infiltrating T lymphocytes in patients with durable benefit.

This CDR3 is built from 13 residues. Per germline, CDR1 LGHNT and CDR2 FRNRAP. Clones were sequenced by immunoSEQ multiplex PCR, and TCRdb holds only the in-frame ones, with some missing. The table includes more than 35,000 clones, roughly a third detected once. A remark on this clone: What it binds is not known. One junction end disagrees with the germline gene, perhaps due to a read error.

The chain recombines TRBV12-5 with TRBJ1-2; D gene unclear. The receptor's source is a man in his fifties or sixties with urothelial cancer. This material consisted of tumor tissue, taken before atezolizumab (anti-PD-L1) treatment. The chain's CDR3 is CASGRPPDYGYTF. In DNA, the CDR3 is TGTGCTAGTGGTCGTCCCCCCGACTATGGTTACACCTTC.